This T cell receptor (beta chain) appears in the sequencing data of a study of cytomegalovirus exposure and HLA in healthy donors. Whole-study results and caveats: In an earlier analysis, most TCR beta V segments were productive about 87% or about 30% of the time. The majority of TCR sequences were rare, yet some public TCRs appeared in many donors. TRBV6-2, TRBV6-3 and some other V segments were unresolvable in 87-base-pair reads.

The CDR3 consists of 16 residues. Between the trimmed V and J ends, which lost 0 bases and 3 bases, there was a span of 12 bases. Germline V gives CDR1 LGHNA, CDR2 YNFKEQ. Worth noting for this clone: Its antigen is not identified.

The PCR contained 60 Vbeta and 13 Jbeta primers. Using immunoSEQ multiplex PCR, the repertoire was profiled, and TCRdb retains in-frame clones only, with some absent. This sample yields about 92,000 clones, of which over 70% are seen a single time; around 1.2% belongs to the top ten. The sequenced sample consisted of PBMCs. V usage is TRBV4-2 and J usage is TRBJ1-5, with D possibly TRBD1 on 5 matching bases. This receptor was obtained from a girl aged 2-10 years in good health and CMV-seropositive. Here the CDR3 DNA reads TGTGCCAGCAGCCAAGATCAACAGACAGTCAATCAGCCCCAGCATTTT. Amino acids: CASSQDQQTVNQPQHF.